This entry lists 14 T cell receptor beta chains sequenced from one sample in a study of glioma-infiltrating T cells. The iRepertoire nested amplicon-rescue multiplex PCR amplified TCR alpha and beta CDR3s from RNA. TCRdb processed the multiplex PCR reads anew with MiXCR; each CDR3 protein has one entry. The sample lists roughly 100,000 distinct CDR3 sequences; roughly 37% were seen once. The sequencing input was glioma tissue, nonneoplastic brain tissue, or PBMCs (not recorded which). The source is a human donor with low-grade glioma or glioblastoma, undergoing nonglioma brain surgery, or in good health (not recorded which).

This clonotype came up many times. The genes are TRBV4-1 and TRBJ2-7; D unclear. V lost 0 bases and J lost 9, with 15 bases in between. The CDR3 consists of 14 residues. Germline V gene data show CDR1 as MGHRA and CDR2 as YSYEKL. CDR3 loop: CASSQDSATTRQYF. The DNA of the CDR3 is TGCGCCAGCAGCCAAGATTCGGCCACTACGAGGCAGTACTTC.

Regarding this clonotype: The conserved phenylalanine or tryptophan is not found at the CDR3 terminus, so this likely reflects a read error. The DNA is left out, because the CDR3 cannot be placed on it with certainty; the CDR3 is given as TCRdb lists it. This chain connects TRBV20-1 to TRBJ1-2; the table gives TRBD1 as D, unverified against the DNA. The CDR3 is 13 residues long, ends included. The germline gives CDR1 DFQATT, CDR2 SNEGSKA (reference sequence). CDR3 sequence reads: CSASHRVDYGYNL.

In its sample, this clonotype was seen many times. This chain joins TRBV3-1 and TRBJ1-1, with D unclear. CDR3 length: 12 residues. Deletions cut 4 bases from V and 3 bases from J, with 6 bases between. CDR1 and CDR2 (germline): LGHDT, YNNKEL (reference sequence). CDR3 coding DNA: TGTGCCAGCAGCCGCCAGGACACTGAAGCTTTCTTT. Amino acid sequence: CASSRQDTEAFF.

Details on this clonotype: A junction end diverges from the germline sequence, so it may reflect a read error. The V gene is TRBV20-1, the J gene TRBJ1-5; maybe TRBD1 (6 bases). Germline V gene sequence: CDR1 DFQATT, CDR2 SNEGSKA (reference sequence). The CDR3 is 14 residues long. The CDR3 region is CIARGYRDNQPQHF. The CDR3 region has the DNA TGTATTGCTAGGGGGTACCGCGACAATCAGCCCCAGCATTTT.

This clonotype was seen repeatedly, ten times or more. The rearrangement uses TRBV19 and TRBJ2-6; no firm D call. This CDR3 is 12 amino acids long. V was clipped by 4 bases and J by 2 bases, with 0 bases between them. Germline V CDR1 and CDR2: LNHDA, SQIVND (reference sequence). Here the CDR3 reads CASSTGANVLTF. In DNA, the CDR3 is TGTGCCAGTAGTACTGGGGCCAACGTCCTGACTTTC.

This clonotype was observed at least ten times. The V call is TRBV7-9, the J call TRBJ1-1; D is unclear. The V end lost 1 base, the J end lost 5 bases, and 11 bases lay between the germline ends. This CDR3 is 14 amino acids long. Germline lookup yields CDR1 SEHNR and CDR2 FQNEAQ (reference sequence). The CDR3 nucleotides read TGTGCCAGCAGCTTAGTGTCAGTGAGGACTGAAGCTTTCTTT. Translating gives CASSLVSVRTEAFF.

This clonotype was detected only once. The chain employs TRBV28 and TRBJ2-7; D not certain. The CDR3 has 17 amino acids. Trimming took off 6 bases at V and 0 bases at J, with 21 bases between the two ends. The germline V gene has CDR1 MDHEN and CDR2 SYDVKM. The CDR3 sequence: CASSLSYAHVLSYEQYF. In nucleotides, the CDR3 is TGTGCCAGCAGCCTATCTTACGCGCACGTTCTCTCCTACGAGCAGTACTTC.

The chain recombines TRBV5-1 with TRBJ2-1; no clear D gene. Per germline, CDR1 SGHRS and CDR2 YFSETQ. The CDR3 extends over 11 amino acids. V was trimmed by 0 bases and J by 6 bases, leaving 1 base between them. In DNA, the CDR3 is TGCGCCAGCAGCTTGGCCAATGAGCAGTTCTTC. Its translation is CASSLANEQFF.

This clonotype has ten or more counts. The genes are TRBV15 and TRBJ1-4; D is unresolved. Trimming shortened V by 6 bases and J by 4 bases, and 9 bases separated the two germline ends. The CDR3 has 13 residues. CDR1 is LNHNV and CDR2 is YYDKDF in the germline V gene (reference sequence). CDR3: CATRVTYNEKLFF. The CDR3 DNA is TGTGCCACCAGGGTGACATATAATGAAAAACTGTTTTTT.

This clonotype was counted ten times or more. V is TRBV5-8 and J is TRBJ1-4; D remains ambiguous. Trimming cost V 4 bases and J 7 bases, with 17 bases left between them. This CDR3 comprises 15 residues. Germline assignment: CDR1 SGHTS and CDR2 YDEGEE. This chain's CDR3 is CASSPRITAPEKLFF. The DNA for the CDR3 is TGTGCCAGCAGCCCTCGGATCACCGCCCCTGAAAAACTGTTTTTT.

This clonotype showed up just once. The V call is TRBV5-1, the J call TRBJ1-4; D gene unclear. CDR1 and CDR2 (germline): SGHRS, YFSETQ. The CDR3 totals 16 residues. Trimming pared 0 bases from V and 3 bases from J, leaving 12 bases between. CDR3 DNA sequence: TGCGCCAGCAGCTTGGCCCAACAGTTTTCTAATGAAAAACTGTTTTTT. Protein: CASSLAQQFSNEKLFF.

The rearrangement joins TRBV28 to TRBJ1-6; TRBD1 agrees at 7 bases. There are 15 residues in the CDR3. The V segment lost 6 bases and the J segment 5 bases; nucleotides outside the gene matches: 7. Germline assignment: CDR1 MDHEN and CDR2 SYDVKM. This CDR3 reads CASRYSGTDNSPLHF. The CDR3 nucleotides read TGTGCCAGCAGGTACTCAGGGACAGATAATTCACCCCTCCACTTT.

Details on this clonotype: A much larger clone lies a single base off, so this may be a read error. The chain employs TRBV18 and TRBJ2-5; D possibly corresponds to TRBD1 (5 bases). The CDR3 sequence is 15 residues long. Germline CDR1 KGHSH, CDR2 LQKENI. The germline V and J ends were trimmed by 3 bases and 4 bases, with 15 bases remaining between them. The CDR3 nucleotides read TGTGCCAGCTCACCCCAGGGCAGGGTAGGAGAGACCCAGTACTTC. Protein sequence: CASSPQGRVGETQYF.

On this clonotype itself: This clone may be a read error of a much larger clone one base away. The chain uses TRBV29-1 and TRBJ2-7; 7 nucleotides agree with TRBD1. This CDR3 spans 15 amino acids. Germline CDR1 SQVTM, CDR2 ANQGSEA. The DNA for the CDR3 is TGCAGAGTGCGATATGCTGGGACAGCAGCCTACGAGCAGTACTTC. Its translation is CRVRYAGTAAYEQYF.